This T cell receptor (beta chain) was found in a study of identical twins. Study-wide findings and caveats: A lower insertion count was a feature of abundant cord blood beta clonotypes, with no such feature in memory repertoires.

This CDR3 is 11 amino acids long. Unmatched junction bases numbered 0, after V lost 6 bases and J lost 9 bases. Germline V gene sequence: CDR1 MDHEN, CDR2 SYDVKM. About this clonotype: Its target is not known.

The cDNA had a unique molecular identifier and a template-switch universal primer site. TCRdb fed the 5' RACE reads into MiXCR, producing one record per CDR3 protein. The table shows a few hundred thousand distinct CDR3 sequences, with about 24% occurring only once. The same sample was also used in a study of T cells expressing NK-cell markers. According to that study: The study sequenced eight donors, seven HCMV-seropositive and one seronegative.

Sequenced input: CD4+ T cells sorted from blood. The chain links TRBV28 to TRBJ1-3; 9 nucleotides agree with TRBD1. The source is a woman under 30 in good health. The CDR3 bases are TGTGCCAGCAGACAGGGGGCCACCATATATTTT. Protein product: CASRQGATIYF.